A single sample gave rise to the 18 T cell receptor beta chains below, sequenced in a study of T cells in Graves' hyperthyroidism and ophthalmopathy. Authors of the study amplified TCR beta CDR3 regions from RNA transcripts. In the first-round RT-PCR of the TCR CDR3, the HTBI primer set was used. TCRdb processed the multiplex PCR reads anew with MiXCR; each CDR3 protein has one entry. Among about 640,000 distinct CDR3 sequences listed, approximately 15% were seen once. Sequencing input: blood. The receptor source for this set is a woman in her forties or fifties with Graves' ophthalmopathy.

This clonotype came up many times. This chain uses TRBV2 with TRBJ2-1; 7 nucleotides match TRBD1. The CDR3 is 13 residues long. V lost 10 bases to trimming and J lost 6 bases; unmatched junction nucleotides: 9. In germline, CDR1 is SNHLY, CDR2 FYNNEI. CDR3 bases: TGTGCCAACACCCGGGACAGCAGCAATGAGCAGTTCTTC. It codes for CANTRDSSNEQFF.

This clonotype was observed a handful of times. The chain has TRBV7-9 and TRBJ2-1; 10 bases are shared with TRBD2. CDR1 and CDR2 (germline): SEHNR, FQNEAQ (reference sequence). V lost 4 bases and J lost 7; bases outside the gene matches: 7. The length of the CDR3 is 15 residues. CDR3 DNA: TGTGCCAGCAGCTGGACTAGCGGAAGACGGAATGAGCAGTTCTTC. This sequence encodes CASSWTSGRRNEQFF.

The chain employs TRBV4-2 and TRBJ2-3, with 9 positions matching TRBD1. CDR1 is LGHNA and CDR2 is YNFKEQ in the germline V gene. This CDR3 spans 14 amino acids. Trimming took 6 bases from V and 2 from J; bases not matched to a gene: 3. This CDR3 reads CASRGTGYTDTQYF. In nucleotides, the CDR3 is TGTGCCAGCAGGGGGACAGGGTACACAGATACGCAGTATTTT.

This clonotype was observed many times. Its ends do not fully match the called genes, so a read error is possible. CDR3 sequence reads: CASSTDVNTEAFF. The CDR3 region has the DNA TGTGCTAGCAGTACCGACGTGAACACTGAAGCTTTCTTT. The chain is built from TRBV7-7 and TRBJ1-1; D is unresolved. The CDR3 is made up of 13 amino acids. Germline lookup yields CDR1 SSHAT and CDR2 FNYEAQ (reference sequence).

CDR3 in amino acids: CASSGPPNYNEQFF. Here the CDR3 DNA reads TGTGCCAGCAGCGGACCACCAAATTACAATGAGCAGTTCTTC. The J gene is TRBJ2-1, the V gene TRBV5-4; no definite D call. The CDR3 is made up of 14 amino acids. Trimming took 4 bases from V and 4 from J, leaving 12 bases between them. The germline CDR1 and CDR2 sequences are SGHNT and YYREEE (reference sequence). Drawing the rest from reference TRBV5-4 and TRBJ2-1, the complete variable domain is ETGVTQSPTHLIKTRGQQVTLRCSSQSGHNTVSWYQQALGQGPQFIFQYYREEENGRGNFPPRFSGLQFPNYSSELNVNALELDDSALYLCASSGPPNYNEQFFGPGTRLTVL.

This clonotype occurred many times. In nucleotides, the CDR3 is TGTGCCACCAGTGATAACCATCAGCCCCAGCATTTT. It codes for CATSDNHQPQHF. The rearrangement links TRBV24-1 to TRBJ1-5; unclear D gene. Looked up from germline, CDR1 is KGHDR and CDR2 is SFDVKD. Trimming took 3 bases from V and 5 from J, leaving 4 bases between them. CDR3 length equals 12 residues.

This clonotype came up many times. The rearrangement uses TRBV7-3 and TRBJ2-3; no clear D gene. Germline V gene sequence: CDR1 SGHTA, CDR2 FQGTGA. The V end was cut by 5 bases, the J end by 4 bases, with 10 bases between. The CDR3 sequence is 13 residues long. The CDR3 bases are TGTGCCAGCAGCCCCCGTACCTCAGATACGCAGTATTTT. This translates into CASSPRTSDTQYF.

The rearrangement uses TRBV4-1 and TRBJ1-3, with unresolved D. Deletions cut 3 bases from V and 8 bases from J, with 11 bases between. CDR1 and CDR2 from the germline V gene are MGHRA and YSYEKL. The CDR3 contains 13 residues. CDR3 sequence (DNA): TGCGCCAGCAGCCATCGAAACGTGGACACCATATATTTT. It yields the protein CASSHRNVDTIYF.

The chain has TRBV28 and TRBJ2-1; possibly TRBD2 for D (6 bases). The length of the CDR3 is 14 residues. V was trimmed by 8 bases and J by 13 bases, leaving 24 bases between them. Germline-derived CDR1 and CDR2 are MDHEN and SYDVKM. Here the CDR3 reads CASLLGTRSEKQFF. CDR3 DNA: TGTGCCAGCTTGTTAGGGACTCGCTCCGAGAAACAGTTCTTC.

The chain carries TRBV28 and TRBJ1-2; no firm D call. The CDR3 is 14 residues long. V was trimmed by 3 bases and J by 2 bases, leaving 10 bases between them. Per the germline V gene, CDR1 is MDHEN and CDR2 is SYDVKM. CDR3 sequence (DNA): TGTGCCAGCAGTTTGATCGGGCCCAACTATGGCTACACCTTC. Its translation: CASSLIGPNYGYTF.

This clonotype has just a few counts. The rearrangement links TRBV20-1 to TRBJ2-1, with TRBD2 matching 10 bases. Germline CDR1 and CDR2: DFQATT and SNEGSKA (reference sequence). The CDR3 has 14 amino acids. With V trimmed by 3 bases and J by 9 bases, 8 bases remained unmatched. For the CDR3, the DNA is TGCAGTGCTAGGAGCCTAGCGGGAGTTGGTGAGCAGTTCTTC. Protein sequence: CSARSLAGVGEQFF.

The V call is TRBV7-2, the J call TRBJ2-2; 9 bases agree with TRBD1. CDR1 and CDR2 from the germline V gene are SGHTA and FQGNSA. Germline trimming cut 5 bases from V and 7 bases from J; bases unmatched to any gene: 8. CDR3 length equals 15 residues. CDR3 region: CASSPPGQGVGELFF. CDR3 nucleotide sequence: TGTGCCAGCAGCCCTCCGGGACAGGGTGTCGGGGAGCTGTTTTTT. The full variable domain, completed using reference TRBV7-2 and TRBJ2-2, is GAGVSQSPSNKVTEKGKDVELRCDPISGHTALYWYRQSLGQGLEFLIYFQGNSAPDKSGLPSDRFSAERTGGSVSTLTIQRTQQEDSAVYLCASSPPGQGVGELFFGEGSRLTVL.

This clonotype was recorded at least ten times. The J gene is TRBJ2-2, the V gene TRBV11-2, with TRBD2 identical over 9 bases. With 6 bases clipped from V and 3 bases from J, the junction kept 11 bases outside the gene matches. CDR1 is SGHAT and CDR2 is FQNNGV in the germline V gene. This CDR3 is 17 amino acids long. CDR3 bases: TGTGCCAGCAGTCCGAAAATGGCTAGCGGGGACACCGGGGAGCTGTTTTTT. Translated: CASSPKMASGDTGELFF.

V usage is TRBV20-1 and J usage is TRBJ2-1; 13 bases are a match to TRBD2. Germline V gene data show CDR1 as DFQATT and CDR2 as SNEGSKA (reference sequence). V lost 0 bases to trimming and J lost 0 bases; unmatched junction nucleotides: 8. This CDR3 contains 19 residues. The CDR3 DNA sequence: TGCAGTGCTAGAGATCGGGGGACTAGCGGGATTCCCTCCTACAATGAGCAGTTCTTC. It specifies CSARDRGTSGIPSYNEQFF.

This clonotype was counted only a few times. The chain links TRBV6-1 to TRBJ1-5; D gene unclear. Germline-derived CDR1 and CDR2 are MNHNS and SASEGT. CDR3 length equals 15 residues. Trimming removed 6 bases from V and 0 bases from J, with 12 bases in between. For the CDR3, the DNA is TGTGCCAGCAGCCCCTACGGGAATAGCAATCAGCCCCAGCATTTT. Its protein is CASSPYGNSNQPQHF.

This clonotype appeared many times. J is TRBJ2-3 and V is TRBV20-1; 7 bases agree with TRBD2. The CDR3 is 17 residues long. J lost 0 bases, V lost 6 bases, and 15 bases had no gene match. Germline V CDR1 and CDR2: DFQATT, SNEGSKA (reference sequence). The CDR3 DNA sequence: TGCAGTGCCTCTGAAGGCGGGGGTGTCACTAGCACAGATACGCAGTATTTT. The encoded protein is CSASEGGGVTSTDTQYF.

This chain joins TRBV28 and TRBJ1-5; D may be TRBD1 (6 bases). This CDR3 comprises 15 residues. CDR1 is MDHEN and CDR2 is SYDVKM in the germline V gene. The V gene lost 7 bases and the J gene lost 3 bases, with 16 bases spanning the gap. The CDR3 sequence is CASTPAGGPNQPQHF. The DNA for the CDR3 is TGTGCCAGCACCCCGGCGGGGGGCCCCAATCAGCCCCAGCATTTT. The full variable domain, completed using reference TRBV28 and TRBJ1-5, is DVKVTQSSRYLVKRTGEKVFLECVQDMDHENMFWYRQDPGLGLRLIYFSYDVKMKEKGDIPEGYSVSREKKERFSLILESASTNQTSMYLCASTPAGGPNQPQHFGDGTRLSIL.

This clonotype occurred many times. V gene TRBV5-1 combines with J gene TRBJ1-5; 8 nucleotides agree with TRBD1. The CDR3 is 14 amino acids. Germline CDR1 is SGHRS and CDR2 is YFSETQ. V was clipped by 4 bases and J by 9 bases; unmatched bases: 9. CDR3 in DNA: TGCGCCAGCAGCCTGACAGGGGAAGGTCTGCCCCAGCATTTT. Its translation: CASSLTGEGLPQHF. The full variable domain, completed using reference TRBV5-1 and TRBJ1-5, is KAGVTQTPRYLIKTRGQQVTLSCSPISGHRSVSWYQQTPGQGLQFLFEYFSETQRNKGNFPGRFSGRQFSNSRSEMNVSTLELGDSALYLCASSLTGEGLPQHFGDGTRLSIL.